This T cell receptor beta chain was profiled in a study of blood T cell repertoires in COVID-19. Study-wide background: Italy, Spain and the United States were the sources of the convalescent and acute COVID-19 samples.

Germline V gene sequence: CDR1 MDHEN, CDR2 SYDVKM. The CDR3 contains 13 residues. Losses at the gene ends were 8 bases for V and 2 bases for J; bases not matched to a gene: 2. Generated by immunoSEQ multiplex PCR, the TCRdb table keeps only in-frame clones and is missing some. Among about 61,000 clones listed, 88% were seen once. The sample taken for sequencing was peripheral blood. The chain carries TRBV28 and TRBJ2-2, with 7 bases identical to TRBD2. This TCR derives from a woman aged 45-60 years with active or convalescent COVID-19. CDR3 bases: TGTGCCAGCGAGGGACTAAACACCGGGGAGCTGTTTTTT. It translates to CASEGLNTGELFF.